This is a list of T cell receptor beta chains from one sample in a study of T cell repertoires in cytomegalovirus infection. TCRdb re-derived calls from the reads in MiXCR, one entry per CDR3 protein. The data show about 680,000 distinct CDR3 sequences, with 20% to 30% seen just once and around 7.6% held by the top ten. The source material was CD8+ T cells from PBMCs. All receptors come from a human donor in good health (CMV status not recorded). Some clones in this sample may be carry-over from other donors' samples. The CDR3 runs from the conserved cysteine through the conserved F or W. Fields, in order: D gene, clone size, J gene, V gene, CDR3 DNA, CDR3 protein. D genes are given only for firm matches. Some rows mark clone size as missing; the rest say once, few, many or name a class of expanded clone.

D gene: TRBD1; clone size: -; J gene: TRBJ1-2; V gene: TRBV20-1; CDR3 DNA: TGCAGTGCTAGGCGGGACAGCGGGGGCTACACCTTC; CDR3 protein: CSARRDSGGYTF
D gene: TRBD1; clone size: many; J gene: TRBJ1-2; V gene: TRBV28; CDR3 DNA: TGTGCCAGCGCGGGGAGCAGGGGGCCCCAAAACTATGGCTACACCTTC; CDR3 protein: CASAGSRGPQNYGYTF
D gene: -; clone size: -; J gene: TRBJ2-2; V gene: TRBV5-4; CDR3 DNA: TGTGCCAGCAGCCCGGGACAAGTGAACACCGGGGAGCTGTTTTTT; CDR3 protein: CASSPGQVNTGELFF
D gene: TRBD2; clone size: many; J gene: TRBJ2-3; V gene: TRBV19; CDR3 DNA: TGTGCCAGTAGCCCCCCGGCTAGCGGGGGGTTAGATACGCAGTATTTT; CDR3 protein: CASSPPASGGLDTQYF
D gene: -; clone size: -; J gene: TRBJ2-2; V gene: TRBV6-6; CDR3 DNA: TGTGCCAGCAGTTTCCCCCCTCAGGGAGACACCGGGGAGCTGTTTTTT; CDR3 protein: CASSFPPQGDTGELFF
D gene: -; clone size: many; J gene: TRBJ2-3; V gene: TRBV7-2; CDR3 DNA: TGTGCCAGCAGCTTTTGGGGTGGCGTGGATACGCAGTATTTT; CDR3 protein: CASSFWGGVDTQYF
D gene: -; clone size: few; J gene: TRBJ2-6; V gene: TRBV15; CDR3 DNA: TGTGCCACCACTCAAATGTCTGGGTTCTCTGGGGCCAACGTCCTGACTTTC; CDR3 protein: CATTQMSGFSGANVLTF
D gene: -; clone size: few; J gene: TRBJ2-1; V gene: TRBV28; CDR3 DNA: TGTGCCAGCAGTTTTGGGCGGGGGCTCTACAATGAGCAGTTCTTC; CDR3 protein: CASSFGRGLYNEQFF
D gene: TRBD2; clone size: many; J gene: TRBJ2-1; V gene: TRBV6-5; CDR3 DNA: TGTGCCAGCAGTTACGGAGGCGGGGGCTACAATGAGCAGTTCTTC; CDR3 protein: CASSYGGGGYNEQFF
D gene: TRBD1; clone size: -; J gene: TRBJ2-7; V gene: TRBV5-1; CDR3 DNA: TGCGCCGGCAGCGTGACAGGGGGGATGGAGCAGTACTTC; CDR3 protein: CAGSVTGGMEQYF
D gene: -; clone size: few; J gene: TRBJ1-1; V gene: TRBV19; CDR3 DNA: TGTGCCAGTAGTATTAACAGGAGGGGGACTGAAGCTTTCTTT; CDR3 protein: CASSINRRGTEAFF
D gene: -; clone size: many; J gene: TRBJ2-1; V gene: TRBV19; CDR3 DNA: TGTGCCAGTAGTATAGCAAGTTACGGGCCTGAGCAGTTCTTC; CDR3 protein: CASSIASYGPEQFF
D gene: TRBD1; clone size: few; J gene: TRBJ1-2; V gene: TRBV29-1; CDR3 DNA: TGCAGCGATAGACAGGGGGCGAGCCCAGGCTACACCTTC; CDR3 protein: CSDRQGASPGYTF
D gene: TRBD1; clone size: few; J gene: TRBJ1-2; V gene: TRBV4-3; CDR3 DNA: TGCGCCAGCAGCCCCTCGAAACAGGGGGGAAGGGCTAACTATGGCTACACCTTC; CDR3 protein: CASSPSKQGGRANYGYTF
D gene: TRBD2; clone size: -; J gene: TRBJ2-2; V gene: TRBV28; CDR3 DNA: TGTACCAGCAGTTCAGGACTAGCGGGGGGCCCGAACACCGGGGAGCTGTTTTTT; CDR3 protein: CTSSSGLAGGPNTGELFF
D gene: TRBD1; clone size: many; J gene: TRBJ1-1; V gene: TRBV28; CDR3 DNA: TGTGCCAGCCGTGGGCTCCCGGGACAGAAAATGAACACTGAAGCTTTCTTT; CDR3 protein: CASRGLPGQKMNTEAFF
D gene: TRBD2; clone size: many; J gene: TRBJ2-1; V gene: TRBV7-9; CDR3 DNA: TGTGCCAGCAGGGGACTAGCGGCCTACAATGAGCAGTTCTTC; CDR3 protein: CASRGLAAYNEQFF
D gene: -; clone size: -; J gene: TRBJ1-2; V gene: TRBV6-2/TRBV6-3; CDR3 DNA: TGTGCCAGCAGTTACTCTGACAGCTACTATGGCTACACCTTC; CDR3 protein: CASSYSDSYYGYTF
D gene: -; clone size: few; J gene: TRBJ2-2; V gene: TRBV19; CDR3 DNA: TGTGCCAGTAGTCCCCATCCAGGAAAGCTGAACACCGGGGAGCTGTTTTTT; CDR3 protein: CASSPHPGKLNTGELFF
D gene: -; clone size: many; J gene: TRBJ2-1; V gene: TRBV7-9; CDR3 DNA: TGTGCCAGCAGCTTAGATAGCAATGAGCAGTTCTTC; CDR3 protein: CASSLDSNEQFF
D gene: -; clone size: -; J gene: TRBJ1-1; V gene: TRBV11-1; CDR3 DNA: TGTGCCAGCAGCCCCTTGGGGGACGGCACTGAAGCTTTCTTT; CDR3 protein: CASSPLGDGTEAFF
D gene: TRBD2; clone size: -; J gene: TRBJ2-4; V gene: TRBV2; CDR3 DNA: TGTGCCAGCAGTGATGTGGTTAGCGGGGGAGCCAAAAACATTCAGTACTTC; CDR3 protein: CASSDVVSGGAKNIQYF
D gene: -; clone size: few; J gene: TRBJ1-2; V gene: TRBV28; CDR3 DNA: TGTGCCAGCAGCAGACTCGCTTCCACTAACTATGGCTACACCTTC; CDR3 protein: CASSRLASTNYGYTF
D gene: -; clone size: -; J gene: TRBJ2-7; V gene: TRBV11-2; CDR3 DNA: TGTGCCAGCAGCTTAAAGGGGTATGGGTCCTACGAGCAGTACTTC; CDR3 protein: CASSLKGYGSYEQYF
D gene: -; clone size: -; J gene: TRBJ2-1; V gene: TRBV25-1; CDR3 DNA: TGTGCCAGCAGTGAATATTTTACAGGGAAGGATGAGCAGTTCTTC; CDR3 protein: CASSEYFTGKDEQFF
D gene: TRBD1; clone size: many; J gene: TRBJ2-1; V gene: TRBV7-9; CDR3 DNA: TGTGCCAGCAGCTCATCCGGGACAGGGGCCAATGAGCAGTTCTTC; CDR3 protein: CASSSSGTGANEQFF
D gene: -; clone size: many; J gene: TRBJ1-2; V gene: TRBV7-9; CDR3 DNA: TGTGCCAGCAGCGCATCGACAGATTGGTACGGTGGCTACACCTTC; CDR3 protein: CASSASTDWYGGYTF
D gene: TRBD1; clone size: few; J gene: TRBJ2-1; V gene: TRBV7-9; CDR3 DNA: TGTGCCAGCAGCTCCTACCCGGGACAGGGGGTTATCTTC; CDR3 protein: CASSSYPGQGVIF
D gene: -; clone size: few; J gene: TRBJ2-2; V gene: TRBV5-1; CDR3 DNA: TGCGCCAGCAGCTTACGGCGGGACTCGACCCCCAACACCGGGGAGCTGTTTTTT; CDR3 protein: CASSLRRDSTPNTGELFF
D gene: -; clone size: many; J gene: TRBJ2-1; V gene: TRBV6-1; CDR3 DNA: TGTGCCAGCAACTTGGCGGCGGGACTTGCCTACAATGAGCAGTTCTTC; CDR3 protein: CASNLAAGLAYNEQFF
D gene: TRBD2; clone size: -; J gene: TRBJ2-1; V gene: TRBV4-1; CDR3 DNA: TGCGCCAGCAGCCAAATAGCGGGGGGGCTAGATGAGCAGTTCTTC; CDR3 protein: CASSQIAGGLDEQFF
D gene: TRBD2; clone size: few; J gene: TRBJ2-1; V gene: TRBV7-9; CDR3 DNA: TGTGCCAGCAGCTCTCAGCGGGGCTACAATGAGCAGTTCTTC; CDR3 protein: CASSSQRGYNEQFF
D gene: TRBD1; clone size: many; J gene: TRBJ1-2; V gene: TRBV20-1; CDR3 DNA: TGCAGTGCTGGGTCCCGGGACAGTATCTATGGCTACACCTTC; CDR3 protein: CSAGSRDSIYGYTF
D gene: -; clone size: many; J gene: TRBJ2-3; V gene: TRBV7-2; CDR3 DNA: TGTGCCAGCAGCTTAGAGGTGGTTGTTGATACGCAGTATTTT; CDR3 protein: CASSLEVVVDTQYF
D gene: -; clone size: many; J gene: TRBJ1-1; V gene: TRBV28; CDR3 DNA: TGTGCCAGCAGTTTCTTATTTTCGCTGGAAGCTGAAGCTTTCTTT; CDR3 protein: CASSFLFSLEAEAFF
D gene: TRBD1; clone size: many; J gene: TRBJ1-1; V gene: TRBV7-2; CDR3 DNA: TGTGCCAGCACCCTCAACAGGGGGCTAAGGACTGAAGCTTTCTTT; CDR3 protein: CASTLNRGLRTEAFF
D gene: TRBD2; clone size: -; J gene: TRBJ2-1; V gene: TRBV6-1; CDR3 DNA: TGTGCCAGCAGTGGACGGGCGGGGAGGGACAATGAGCAGTTCTTC; CDR3 protein: CASSGRAGRDNEQFF
D gene: -; clone size: many; J gene: TRBJ2-7; V gene: TRBV7-6; CDR3 DNA: TGTGCCAGCAGCTTAGCCGCTAACTCCTACGAGCAGTACTTC; CDR3 protein: CASSLAANSYEQYF
D gene: -; clone size: many; J gene: TRBJ2-1; V gene: TRBV7-9; CDR3 DNA: TGTGCCAGCAGCTCCAGTAGCTCCTACAATGAGCAGTTCTTC; CDR3 protein: CASSSSSSYNEQFF
D gene: -; clone size: few; J gene: TRBJ2-7; V gene: TRBV4-3; CDR3 DNA: TGCGCCAGCAGCCAAGACAGCTTGACCTACGAGCAGTACTTC; CDR3 protein: CASSQDSLTYEQYF
D gene: -; clone size: few; J gene: TRBJ2-4; V gene: TRBV11-2; CDR3 DNA: TGTGCCAGCAGCCCCTGGGGGGCAGGGCGAAACATTCAGTACTTC; CDR3 protein: CASSPWGAGRNIQYF
D gene: -; clone size: many; J gene: TRBJ2-2; V gene: TRBV24-1; CDR3 DNA: TGTGCCACCAGTGATTTGCGTGGACTTACGAACACCGGGGAGCTGTTTTTT; CDR3 protein: CATSDLRGLTNTGELFF
D gene: -; clone size: few; J gene: TRBJ1-6; V gene: TRBV6-2/TRBV6-3; CDR3 DNA: TGTGCCAGCAGTTACGGGTTGAGGGGTCCGTCCCTCCACTTT; CDR3 protein: CASSYGLRGPSLHF